The T cell receptor beta chain described here comes from a study of T cells in tuberculosis. Measured with immunoSEQ multiplex PCR; TCRdb has only the in-frame clones, and not every one. The data show nearly 60,000 clones, 88% seen once. Cells were sorted from thawed PBMC rested overnight and stained with GMM-loaded CD1B tetramer, viability dye and anti-CD3. C32 glucose monomycolate from Rhodococcus equi was loaded onto the CD1B tetramers. Approximately 110,000 tetramer-negative cells were sorted from each donor. General study points: T cells binding CD1B-GMM tetramer weakly possibly escaped the sort.

The CDR3 totals 17 residues. V dropped 0 bases and J dropped 6; count of bases not matched to a gene: 7. Germline V gene data show CDR1 as LGHNA and CDR2 as YNFKEQ. The sequenced sample consisted of CD1b-GMM tetramer-negative cells sorted from PBMCs. This sequence originates from an adult woman with latent tuberculosis. The chain has TRBV4-2 and TRBJ2-1; TRBD2 matches 11 bases. CDR3 region: CASSQDKWTSGSNEQFF. The CDR3 nucleotides read TGTGCCAGCAGCCAAGATAAGTGGACTAGCGGGTCCAATGAGCAGTTCTTC.